These T cell receptor beta chains were read from a single sample in a study of T cell responses to AZD1222 COVID-19 vaccine. Clones were read by immunoSEQ multiplex PCR, and TCRdb kept only the in-frame ones, dropping some. The sample lists nearly 110,000 clones; roughly 90% were seen once. Sequencing was performed on peripheral blood, taken on day 0 of AZD1222 vaccination. The receptors were gathered from an adult in good health. CDR3s include the opening cysteine and the closing phenylalanine or tryptophan. The D gene is left open where the match is weak. Expanded clones get a size class; other rows say once, few or many, or leave the size out.

cdr3_length	v_call	j_call	d_call	clone_size	cdr3_nt	cdr3_aa
13	TRBV4-1	TRBJ1-1	.	.	TGCGCCAGCAGCCAACCACTGAACACTGAAGCTTTCTTT	CASSQPLNTEAFF
15	TRBV10-3	TRBJ1-5	.	.	TGTGCCATCAGTGAGTCTACAGATAGCAATCAGCCCCAGCATTTT	CAISESTDSNQPQHF
16	TRBV10-1	TRBJ1-6	.	.	TGCGCCAGCAGTGACAGGGATGGGCCCTATAATTCACCCCTCCACTTT	CASSDRDGPYNSPLHF
18	TRBV6-2/TRBV6-3	TRBJ1-4	.	.	TGTGCCAGCAGTTACGTCGGGACACCACCTCCAACTAATGAAAAACTGTTTTTT	CASSYVGTPPPTNEKLFF
13	TRBV7-9	TRBJ1-2	.	.	TGTGCCAGCAGCTTGACAGAGCTCTATGGCTACACCTTC	CASSLTELYGYTF
16	TRBV19	TRBJ1-2	.	.	TGTGCCAGTAGTATAGAGAAGGTCAGGCGAAACTATGGCTACACCTTC	CASSIEKVRRNYGYTF
17	TRBV5-5	TRBJ2-7	TRBD1	.	TGTGCCAGCAGCAAAGAACCGGGACAGGGGGCCCTCTACGAGCAGTACTTC	CASSKEPGQGALYEQYF
14	TRBV9	TRBJ2-7	TRBD2	.	TGTGCCAGCAGCGCGTCTAGCGGCTCCTACGAGCAGTACTTC	CASSASSGSYEQYF
13	TRBV9	TRBJ2-1	TRBD2	.	TGTGCCAGCGACCCGGGGGGAGGGACCACGCAGTTCTTC	CASDPGGGTTQFF
15	TRBV7-9	TRBJ1-1	.	once	TGTGCCAGCAGCTCCACTTTTCAGGGAGGAACTGAAGCTTTCTTT	CASSSTFQGGTEAFF
11	TRBV2	TRBJ1-4	.	.	TGTGCCAGCAAAGGAAGCGAAAAACTGTTTTTT	CASKGSEKLFF
15	TRBV5-4	TRBJ1-5	TRBD1	.	TGTGCCAGCAGCTTCGACAGGGGAGGGGATCAGCCCCAGCATTTT	CASSFDRGGDQPQHF
13	TRBV19	TRBJ2-5	.	.	TGTGCCAGTAGTCTGGGAGAGAGGGAGACCCAGTACTTC	CASSLGERETQYF
14	TRBV3-1/TRBV3-2	TRBJ1-5	.	.	TGTGCCAGCAGCCTAAGCACAGGGCATCAGCCCCAGCATTTT	CASSLSTGHQPQHF
15	TRBV5-1	TRBJ2-7	TRBD1	.	TGCGCCAGCAGCTACTCCGGGACAGGGGTCGGAGAGCAGTACTTC	CASSYSGTGVGEQYF